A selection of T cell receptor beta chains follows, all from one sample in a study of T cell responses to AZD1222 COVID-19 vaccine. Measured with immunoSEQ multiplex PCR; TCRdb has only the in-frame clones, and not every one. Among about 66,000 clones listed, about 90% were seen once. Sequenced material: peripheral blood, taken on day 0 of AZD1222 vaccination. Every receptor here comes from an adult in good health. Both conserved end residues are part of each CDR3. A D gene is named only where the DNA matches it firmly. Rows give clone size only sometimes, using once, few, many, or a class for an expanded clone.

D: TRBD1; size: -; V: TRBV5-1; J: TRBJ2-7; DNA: TGCGCCAGCAGCGTGGACAGGGCCAGGCAGTACTTC; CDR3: CASSVDRARQYF
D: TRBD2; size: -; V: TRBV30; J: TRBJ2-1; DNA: TGTGCCTGGAGTTCCCTCTTCGGGCGGGGGTTCTACAATGAGCAGTTCTTC; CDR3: CAWSSLFGRGFYNEQFF
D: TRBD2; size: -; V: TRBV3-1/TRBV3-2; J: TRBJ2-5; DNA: TGTGCCAGCGGAGGGACTAGCGGGGGGGAGACCCAGTACTTC; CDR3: CASGGTSGGETQYF
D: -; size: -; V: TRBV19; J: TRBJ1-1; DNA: TGTGCCAGTAGTGTCTGGAACACTGAAGCTTTCTTT; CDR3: CASSVWNTEAFF
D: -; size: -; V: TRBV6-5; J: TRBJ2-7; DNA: TGTGCCAGCGCCTTGGCCTACGAGCAGTACTTC; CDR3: CASALAYEQYF
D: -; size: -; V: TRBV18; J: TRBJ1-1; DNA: TGTGCCAGCTCGCCAGCTGGACATTCGAACACTGAAGCTTTCTTT; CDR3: CASSPAGHSNTEAFF
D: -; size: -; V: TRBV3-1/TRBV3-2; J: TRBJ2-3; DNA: TGTGCCAGCAGCCGCTCGGGTTCGGGAGATACGCAGTATTTT; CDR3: CASSRSGSGDTQYF
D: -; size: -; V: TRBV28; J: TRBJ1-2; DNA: TGTGCCAGCAGTCCCACCGGGCGACCCTATGGCTACACCTTC; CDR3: CASSPTGRPYGYTF
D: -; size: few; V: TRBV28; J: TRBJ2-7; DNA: TGTGCCAGCAGGACAGGCTACGAGCAGTACTTC; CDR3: CASRTGYEQYF
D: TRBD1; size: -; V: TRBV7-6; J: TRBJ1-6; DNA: TGTGCCAGCAGCCAAAATACAGGGGTGGATAATTCACCCCTCCACTTT; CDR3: CASSQNTGVDNSPLHF
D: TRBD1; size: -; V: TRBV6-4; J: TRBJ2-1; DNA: TGTGCCAGCAGTGACGGAGGACAGGGGTCCAATGAGCAGTTCTTC; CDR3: CASSDGGQGSNEQFF
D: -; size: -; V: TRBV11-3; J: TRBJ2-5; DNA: TGTGCCAGCAGCTCCCCCCCCTTAGGGGAGACCCAGTACTTC; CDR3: CASSSPPLGETQYF
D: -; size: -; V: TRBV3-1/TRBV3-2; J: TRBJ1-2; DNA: TGTGCCAGCACCCCGACAGGTGGACGAGGCTACACCTTC; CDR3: CASTPTGGRGYTF
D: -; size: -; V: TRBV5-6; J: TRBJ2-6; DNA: TGTGCCAGCAGCTTGATGTGGGCCTCTGGGGCCAACGTCCTGACTTTC; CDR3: CASSLMWASGANVLTF
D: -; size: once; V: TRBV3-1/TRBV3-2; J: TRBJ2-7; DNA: TGTGCCAACTCCGCGCTTCTTGATCTAGGTCTCAGCTACGAGCAGTACTTC; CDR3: CANSALLDLGLSYEQYF
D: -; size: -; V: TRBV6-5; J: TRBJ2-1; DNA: TGTGCCAGCAGACGGTCCGGGGGTTCGTACAATGAGCAGTTCTTC; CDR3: CASRRSGGSYNEQFF
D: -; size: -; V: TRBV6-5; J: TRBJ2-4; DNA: TGTGCCAGCAGTTGGGGAGCCAAAAACATTCAGTACTTC; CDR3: CASSWGAKNIQYF